This T cell receptor beta chain was sequenced in a study of blood T cells in healthy people across ages. A sample-barcoded 5' primer and a J-beta primer mix were used in a second PCR of about 6 to 12 cycles. TCRdb recomputed calls from the 5' RACE reads with MiXCR, one row per CDR3 protein. This table has approximately 800,000 distinct CDR3 sequences, over 45% appearing once. Per sample, extraction of total RNA gave at least 5.5 micrograms in every case. V was pared by 2 bases and J by 8 bases, with 15 bases of the junction left unmatched. Germline V CDR1 and CDR2: GTSNPN, SVGIG (reference sequence). The CDR3 covers 16 residues.

The sequence derives from a man under 40 in good health. The sample consisted of blood. The genes are TRBV30 and TRBJ2-1; TRBD1 matches 7 bases. Here the CDR3 reads CAWSLATGLSHHEQFF. The DNA for the CDR3 is TGTGCCTGGAGTCTGGCGACAGGGCTATCTCATCATGAGCAGTTCTTC.